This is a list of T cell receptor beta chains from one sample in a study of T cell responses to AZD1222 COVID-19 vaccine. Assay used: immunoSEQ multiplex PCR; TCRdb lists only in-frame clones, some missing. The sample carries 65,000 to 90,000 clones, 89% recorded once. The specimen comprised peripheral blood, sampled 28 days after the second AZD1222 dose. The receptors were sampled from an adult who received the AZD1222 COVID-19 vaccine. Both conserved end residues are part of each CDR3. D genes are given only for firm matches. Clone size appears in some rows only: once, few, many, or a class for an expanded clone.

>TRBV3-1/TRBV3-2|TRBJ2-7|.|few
TGTGCCAGCAGCCAAGATTTAACGGTCGAGCAGTACTTC
CASSQDLTVEQYF
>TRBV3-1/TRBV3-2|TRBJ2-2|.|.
TGTGCCACCCCGCACCAAAGGGGAAGGGGCCACACCGGGGAGCTGTTTTTT
CATPHQRGRGHTGELFF
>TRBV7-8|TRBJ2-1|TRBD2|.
TGTGCCAGCCTCAAGGGACTAGCGGGTGCTGCGCCGGTGTTGGAGCAGTTCTTC
CASLKGLAGAAPVLEQFF
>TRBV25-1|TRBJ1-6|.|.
TGTGCCAGCAGTGAGACTTTTGGATCACCCCTCCACTTT
CASSETFGSPLHF
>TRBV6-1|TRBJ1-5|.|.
TGTGCCAGCAGTGAGGCGGGTACTAAGGGGCCCCAGCATTTT
CASSEAGTKGPQHF
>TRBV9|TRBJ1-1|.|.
TGTGCCAGCAGCACACACAGGGAGACTGAAGCTTTCTTT
CASSTHRETEAFF
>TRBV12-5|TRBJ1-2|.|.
TGTGCTAGTGGATACATAACACCCGATGGCTACACCTTC
CASGYITPDGYTF
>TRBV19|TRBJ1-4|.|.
TGTGCCAGTTCTCACGCTCCCAGAGGTGGTGAAAAACTGTTTTTT
CASSHAPRGGEKLFF
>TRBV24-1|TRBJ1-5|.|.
TGTGCCACCAGTGCTCTAACGGACAATCAGCCCCAGCATTTT
CATSALTDNQPQHF
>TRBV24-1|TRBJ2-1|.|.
TGTGCCACCAGTGAGGCGGTCCGGTACAATGAGCAGTTCTTC
CATSEAVRYNEQFF
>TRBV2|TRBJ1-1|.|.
TGTGCCAGCAAGGGGTGGCAGAACACTGAAGCTTTCTTT
CASKGWQNTEAFF
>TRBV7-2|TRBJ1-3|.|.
TGTGCCAGCAGCTTAGGGGGCTGGAGCTCTGGAAACACCATATATTTT
CASSLGGWSSGNTIYF
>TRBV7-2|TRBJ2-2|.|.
TGTGCCAGCAGCTTAGTTTCAGGGGCTGTCGGGGAGCTGTTTTTT
CASSLVSGAVGELFF
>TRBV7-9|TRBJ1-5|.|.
TGTGCCAGCAGCTTAGTGGCAGGGGATAGCAATCAGCCCCAGCATTTT
CASSLVAGDSNQPQHF
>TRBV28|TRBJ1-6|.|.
TGTGCCAGCAGTTTAAGGCCCCGCCATTCACCCCTCCACTTT
CASSLRPRHSPLHF
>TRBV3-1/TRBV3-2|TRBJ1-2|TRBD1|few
TGTGCCAGCAGCCAAGAGGGATCTTACAGGGGGCGCGACTATGGCTACACCTTC
CASSQEGSYRGRDYGYTF
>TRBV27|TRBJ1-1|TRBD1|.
TGTGCCAGCACGAAGGGGGCGAACACTGAAGCTTTCTTT
CASTKGANTEAFF
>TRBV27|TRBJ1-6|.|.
TGTGCCAGCAGTTTATTAAGGGTTTCACCCCTCCACTTT
CASSLLRVSPLHF
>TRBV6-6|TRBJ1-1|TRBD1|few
TGTGCCACCCACAGGGGACCGGGCAACACTGAAGCTTTCTTT
CATHRGPGNTEAFF
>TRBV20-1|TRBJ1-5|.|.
TGCAGTGCTAGCCACCAGCCCCAGCATTTT
CSASHQPQHF
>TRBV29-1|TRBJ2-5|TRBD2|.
TGCAGCGGTTGGAGGGAGGGGACCCAGTACTTC
CSGWREGTQYF